Listed here are 16 T cell receptor beta chains from one sample, sequenced in a study of blood T cell repertoires in COVID-19. The protocol was immunoSEQ multiplex PCR, while the TCRdb copy is restricted to in-frame clones and leaves out a portion. The table lists about 130,000 clones, roughly 83% of them singletons, with approximately 13% in the top ten. The specimen was peripheral blood. All receptors come from a woman aged 25 to 39 who had recovered from COVID-19.

This clone has a single count. The chain links TRBV27 to TRBJ1-1, with D perhaps TRBD1 (6 bases). V was clipped by 7 bases and J by 1 base, with 16 bases between them. Germline values: CDR1 MNHEY, CDR2 SMNVEV (reference sequence). The CDR3 spans 15 residues. The CDR3 loop reads CASTPMAGANTEAFF. In DNA, the CDR3 is TGTGCCAGCACCCCGATGGCAGGGGCGAACACTGAAGCTTTCTTT.

J is TRBJ2-7 and V is TRBV5-1, with a weak D call TRBD2 (6 bases). The CDR3 totals 14 residues. CDR1 and CDR2 (germline): SGHRS, YFSETQ. V was clipped by 4 bases and J by 3 bases, with 14 bases between them. The CDR3 reads CASSARERSYEQYF. DNA of the CDR3: TGCGCCAGCAGCGCCCGGGAGAGGAGCTACGAGCAGTACTTC.

The chain employs TRBV9 and TRBJ2-1; 9 bases match TRBD1. V lost 2 bases and J lost 2; bases outside the gene matches: 5. Germline CDR1 SGDLS, CDR2 YYNGEE. The CDR3 contains 16 residues. CDR3: CASSVFGTGTYNEQFF. CDR3 coding DNA: TGTGCCAGCAGCGTCTTCGGGACAGGGACCTACAATGAGCAGTTCTTC.

V and J are TRBV5-8 and TRBJ1-5; 11 nucleotides match TRBD1. Looked up from germline, CDR1 is SGHTS and CDR2 is YDEGEE. CDR3 length equals 19 residues. V gave up 4 bases and J gave up 0 bases; unmatched junction bases: 12. The CDR3 bases are TGTGCCAGCAGCGGCGGACAGGGGGCCTCTATGAATAGCAATCAGCCCCAGCATTTT. The encoded protein is CASSGGQGASMNSNQPQHF.

The rearrangement uses TRBV9 and TRBJ1-2; 7 bases are a match to TRBD1. The germline gives CDR1 SGDLS, CDR2 YYNGEE. V dropped 4 bases and J dropped 5; count of bases not matched to a gene: 14. The CDR3 extends over 16 amino acids. CDR3 sequence reads: CASSQSREGDSYGYTF. The DNA of the CDR3 is TGTGCCAGCAGCCAATCAAGGGAAGGGGACAGTTATGGCTACACCTTC.

The chain carries TRBV6-1 and TRBJ2-2; possibly TRBD2 for D (6 bases). V gave up 3 bases and J gave up 6 bases, with 11 bases separating them. CDR3 length equals 14 residues. The germline V gene encodes CDR1 MNHNS and CDR2 SASEGT. In DNA form, the CDR3 reads TGTGCCAGCAGTGACGGGGGTTGGGCCGGGGAGCTGTTTTTT. It yields the protein CASSDGGWAGELFF.

The gene calls are TRBV5-1 and TRBJ1-1; no clear D. Germline lookup yields CDR1 SGHRS and CDR2 YFSETQ. The V end lost 0 bases, the J end lost 4 bases, and 13 bases lay between the germline ends. The CDR3 length is 15 residues. CDR3 DNA sequence: TGCGCCAGCAGCTTGGCCTTTACCGGGAGCACTGAAGCTTTCTTT. As protein: CASSLAFTGSTEAFF.

The chain couples TRBV4-1 to TRBJ2-7; tentative D call: TRBD1 (5 bases). CDR3 size: 14 residues. Trimming left V 0 bases short and J 4 bases short, with 10 bases between. Germline V gives CDR1 MGHRA, CDR2 YSYEKL. CDR3 nucleotide sequence: TGCGCCAGCAGCCAAGACCCAGGGTCGTACGAGCAGTACTTC. Amino acid sequence: CASSQDPGSYEQYF.

This clone was observed a handful of times. The chain's CDR3 is CSVEERGARTDTQYF. CDR3 nucleotides: TGCAGCGTTGAAGAGCGGGGGGCCCGCACAGATACGCAGTATTTT. The genes are TRBV29-1 and TRBJ2-3, with TRBD2 matching 8 bases. Per germline, CDR1 SQVTM and CDR2 ANQGSEA. The J segment lost 1 base and the V segment lost 0 bases, leaving 3 bases of the junction unmatched. This CDR3 region has 15 residues.

J is TRBJ2-3 and V is TRBV27; 8 nucleotides agree with TRBD1. The CDR3 is 17 amino acids. The germline V gene encodes CDR1 MNHEY and CDR2 SMNVEV (reference sequence). V lost 2 bases, J lost 2 bases, and 9 bases stayed unmatched. CDR3: CASSLGLLDRVTDTQYF. The CDR3 nucleotides are TGTGCCAGCAGTTTAGGCCTATTGGACAGGGTCACAGATACGCAGTATTTT.

This clone occurred a few times. The chain couples TRBV4-2 to TRBJ1-4; D gene uncertain. This CDR3 has 16 amino acids. Trimming pared 0 bases from V and 4 bases from J, leaving 12 bases between. Looked up from germline, CDR1 is LGHNA and CDR2 is YNFKEQ. Written as DNA, the CDR3 is TGTGCCAGCAGCCAAGAGACGGTAGGCGGTAATGAAAAACTGTTTTTT. This gives the protein CASSQETVGGNEKLFF.

The chain employs TRBV5-1 and TRBJ2-1, with 7 positions matching TRBD1. Trimming cost V 4 bases and J 7 bases; bases outside gene matches: 2. CDR3 size: 12 residues. Germline V gene sequence: CDR1 SGHRS, CDR2 YFSETQ. The CDR3 sequence: CASSLDRNEQFF. CDR3 sequence (DNA): TGCGCCAGCAGCCTGGACAGGAATGAGCAGTTCTTC.

The chain carries TRBV7-2 and TRBJ2-7; D is possibly TRBD1 (7 bases). The V gene's germline CDR1 is SGHTA and CDR2 FQGNSA. The CDR3 length is 16 residues. Trimming cost V 2 bases and J 4 bases, with 18 bases left between them. In nucleotides, the CDR3 is TGTGCCAGCAGCTTATTCCCGACAGGGAGCGGGTACGAGCAGTACTTC. Its protein is CASSLFPTGSGYEQYF.

V is TRBV9 and J is TRBJ2-7; 9 bases are a match to TRBD2. Germline trimming cut 7 bases from V and 3 bases from J; bases unmatched to any gene: 5. Germline CDR1 and CDR2: SGDLS and YYNGEE. This CDR3 spans 13 amino acids. The CDR3 is CASGAGGDYEQYF. Written as DNA, the CDR3 is TGTGCCAGCGGAGCGGGGGGTGACTACGAGCAGTACTTC.

This clone qualifies as medium-sized (0.01 to 0.1%). The gene calls are TRBV10-2 and TRBJ1-6; TRBD1 is a possible D gene (5 bases). CDR3 length equals 14 residues. Germline CDR1 WSHSY, CDR2 SAAADI. V was trimmed by 6 bases and J by 7 bases, leaving 13 bases between them. DNA of the CDR3: TGCGCCAGCAGCGACACAGGTCGGAATTCACCCCTCCACTTT. Translation: CASSDTGRNSPLHF.

In its sample, this clone was seen a few times. This chain joins TRBV19 and TRBJ2-1; no definite D call. With 3 bases removed from V and 10 bases from J, the gap between germline ends came to 7 bases. The germline CDR1 and CDR2 sequences are LNHDA and SQIVND (reference sequence). The CDR3 has 11 residues. CDR3 coding DNA: TGTGCCAGTAGTATCGGGTGGGAGCAGTTCTTC. Translating gives CASSIGWEQFF.